This T cell receptor (beta chain) was sequenced for a study of T cell responses to AZD1222 COVID-19 vaccine. The study's findings and limits: Unmutated variant regions are reportedly the target of nearly half of TCRs that are spike-specific. AZD1222 recipients seropositive at baseline numbered only five to seven.

Notes on this clone: Antigen: not known.

The germline gives CDR1 LGHNA, CDR2 YNFKEQ. V was clipped by 4 bases and J by 2 bases, with 14 bases between them. The CDR3 is made up of 15 amino acids. Assay: immunoSEQ multiplex PCR; the TCRdb copy retains only in-frame clones and omits some. The sample has more than 95,000 clones, around 83% seen once. Recipients boosted at about 4 weeks or about 12 weeks are pooled. This sequence was found in an adult who received the AZD1222 COVID-19 vaccine. V and J are TRBV4-2 and TRBJ2-5, with D possibly TRBD2 on 6 matching bases. This material consisted of peripheral blood, taken 28 days after the second AZD1222 dose. CDR3 sequence (DNA): TGTGCCAGCAGCCTCTCATCGGGGAGGCAAGAGACCCAGTACTTC. It is translated as CASSLSSGRQETQYF.